The source of this TCR beta chain is a study of blood T cell repertoires in COVID-19. The overall study: Researchers got acute and convalescent COVID-19 samples from the United States, Italy and Spain.

A remark on this clone: The DNA is left out, because the CDR3 cannot be placed on it with certainty; the CDR3 is given as TCRdb lists it.

Germline V gives CDR1 SGHNT, CDR2 YYREEE (reference sequence). The CDR3 adds up to 12 amino acids, both ends counted. Here immunoSEQ multiplex PCR was the method, and the copy in TCRdb shows in-frame clones only, minus some. The sample holds around 200,000 clones, about 80% seen once. The sample was peripheral blood. The TCR originated in a human donor in a cohort sampled during active COVID-19. The rearrangement links TRBV5-4 to TRBJ2-1; the D call TRBD1 from the table was never checked on the DNA. The CDR3 reads CASSFGTGIRVF.